The clone carrying this T cell receptor (beta chain) was counted only a few times. This record belongs to a study of technical replicates of blood from several donors. J was trimmed by 1 base and V by 3 bases; bases with no gene match: 0. There are 14 residues in the CDR3. Germline V lookup: CDR1 MNHEY, CDR2 SMNVEV (reference sequence). The method was immunoSEQ multiplex PCR; TCRdb's version includes in-frame clones alone and lacks a portion of them. This table has around 80,000 clones, around 94% appearing once. The gene calls are TRBV27 and TRBJ1-1; 9 bases line up with TRBD1. Material for sequencing was T cells isolated from PBMCs. This TCR came from a human donor in good health. CDR3: CASSLDRGNTEAFF. The CDR3 DNA is TGTGCCAGCAGTTTGGACAGGGGGAACACTGAAGCTTTCTTT.